This T cell receptor (beta chain) was sequenced for a study of blood T cell repertoires in COVID-19 (dated by TCRdb to the early 2020s). Context from the whole study: Samples from collaborators originated in the United States, Italy and Spain and spanned both the acute and convalescent phases of COVID-19. The material from the prospective study consisted of cDNA or gDNA derived from T cells, B-cell-depleted T cells, or PBMCs. The dataset comprised deeply sampled blood TCRbeta repertoires from subjects exposed to, actively infected with, or recovered from COVID-19. The repertoires were released in a freely available public database intended as a resource for research on the immune response to SARS-CoV-2. The samples were drawn from the first 160 participants of the ongoing ImmuneRACE study and from 1,254 subjects provided by 6 global collaborators. The sample metadata nearly always contained a de-identified subject ID, COVID-19 status, age in years and sex. Where available, HLA class I and class II types were obtained from metadata supplied by the sample provider rather than from assay-based typing.

As to this clone: The antigen this receptor binds is unknown. The record has no base qualities; no much larger clone is one base away.

A distance of 12 bases separates the germline ends of V and J, which lose 3 bases and 3 bases respectively. According to the germline V gene (reference sequence), CDR1 reads LNHDA and CDR2 reads SQIVND. From its cysteine to its phenylalanine, the CDR3 spans 15 amino acids. Here the CDR3 DNA is all that survives: 45 bases in frame from base 1. In Seattle, one collaborating source enrolled patients while the infection was active and tracked those patients longitudinally over the course of disease. Whole blood was collected in K2EDTA tubes by collaborating institutions according to the institutions' own protocols. For TCRbeta analysis, collaborators shipped samples as frozen whole blood, isolated PBMCs, or DNA extracted from either of those sample types. TCRbeta CDR3 regions were amplified from genomic DNA using the immunoSEQ Assay, a bias-controlled multiplex PCR. Turning to the authors' computational methods: The number of nucleated cells in each sample was estimated by amplification of reference gene primers within the assay. To quantify the absolute abundance of each unique TCRbeta CDR3 rearrangement, sequence reads were collapsed and filtered. For each sample, productive Simpson clonality was calculated by taking the square root of Simpson's diversity index across productive rearrangements. Here the immuneACCESS table is served through TCRdb, limited to in-frame sequences with V and J called. Missing clones are a known gap in these copies; in checked studies unresolved V genes cover under half, and the rest lacks a known reason. The V and J calls and clone size come from that table; D and trimming were worked out from the DNA. The sample includes about 250,000 clones, with approximately 89% observed a single time. 6.3% of the sample lies in the top ten.

Study-wide findings and limitations: The amount of clinical and demographic metadata varied by source and participant and was provided uncurated.

This TCR was recovered from a woman aged 25-40 years with COVID-19, enrolled during active disease. Sequenced input: peripheral blood. The chain uses TRBV19 and TRBJ1-5; too little of a D gene remains to name it. The nucleotides are TGTGCCAGTAGTATCTCGGTCGTGTTCAATCAGCCCCAGCATTTT. This gives the protein CASSISVVFNQPQHF.